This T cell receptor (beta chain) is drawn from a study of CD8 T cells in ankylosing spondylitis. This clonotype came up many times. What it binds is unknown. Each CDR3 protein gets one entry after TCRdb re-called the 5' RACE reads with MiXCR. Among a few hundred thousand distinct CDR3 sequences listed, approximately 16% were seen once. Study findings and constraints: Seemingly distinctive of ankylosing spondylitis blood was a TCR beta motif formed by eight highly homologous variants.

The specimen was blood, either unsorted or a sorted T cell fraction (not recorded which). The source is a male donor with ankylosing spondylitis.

CDR3 coding DNA: TGTGCCACCAGCACTAGCGGGGATTACAATGAGCAGTTCTTC. It translates to CATSTSGDYNEQFF. The J gene is TRBJ2-1, the V gene TRBV24-1; 10 bases are a match to TRBD2. Germline lookup yields CDR1 KGHDR and CDR2 SFDVKD. The CDR3 sequence is 14 residues long. V gave up 7 bases and J gave up 4 bases; unmatched junction bases: 3.